This T cell receptor beta chain was recorded in a study of Graves' ophthalmopathy and Graves' hyperthyroidism. The CDR3 loop spans 13 amino acids. V dropped 3 bases and J dropped 6 bases, with 14 bases sitting between them. Germline loops: CDR1 DFQATT, CDR2 SNEGSKA (reference sequence). Amplification of the TCR beta CDR3 regions used RNA transcripts (as template). HTBI primers served in a first-round RT-PCR, which a second-round multiplex PCR followed. TCRdb reprocessed the multiplex PCR reads with MiXCR, giving one entry per CDR3 protein. The sample holds around 1,200,000 distinct CDR3 sequences; approximately 35% are singletons and the top ten take 11%.

The sequencing input was peripheral blood or thyroid tissue (not recorded which). This rearrangement joins TRBV20-1 to TRBJ2-5; the D gene is possibly TRBD1 (6 bases). This TCR came from an adult man with Graves' hyperthyroidism. CDR3 loop: CSASTGRVQTQYF. In DNA, the CDR3 is TGCAGTGCTAGTACAGGGCGTGTGCAGACCCAGTACTTC.